The 13 T cell receptor beta chains listed next were all sequenced from one sample in a study of shared clonotypes between healthy human individuals. Profiling relied on immunoSEQ multiplex PCR, and the TCRdb table lists in-frame clones only, not all of them. The table records about 2.4 million clones, 93% of them present only once. Sequenced sample: naive CD4+ T cells from PBMCs. Noted subset: CD45RA+ positively selected. The receptor source for this set is a man aged 18 to 30 in good health. Some clones in this sample may be carry-over from other donors' samples.

The genes are TRBV2 and TRBJ2-1; TRBD2 agrees at 7 bases. Per the germline V gene, CDR1 is SNHLY and CDR2 is FYNNEI. Trimming cost V 7 bases and J 4 bases; bases outside gene matches: 7. This CDR3 has 14 amino acids. CDR3 sequence (DNA): TGTGCCAGCACCGGCGGGAGCCCTTACAATGAGCAGTTCTTC. As protein: CASTGGSPYNEQFF.

This chain uses TRBV15 with TRBJ2-3; no definite D call. The germline CDR1 and CDR2 sequences are LNHNV and YYDKDF (reference sequence). Trimming stripped 1 base from V and 0 bases from J, with 11 bases between. The CDR3 sequence is 16 residues long. The chain's CDR3 is CATSRGNSLSTDTQYF. In DNA form, the CDR3 reads TGTGCCACCAGCAGAGGAAACAGCTTGAGCACAGATACGCAGTATTTT. Full variable domain (outside the CDR3, taken from reference TRBV15 and TRBJ2-3): DAMVIQNPRYQVTQFGKPVTLSCSQTLNHNVMYWYQQKSSQAPKLLFHYYDKDFNNEADTPDNFQSRRPNTSFCFLDIRSPGLGDTAMYLCATSRGNSLSTDTQYFGPGTRLTVL.

This clone was detected once. The V gene is TRBV10-3, the J gene TRBJ2-7; D might be TRBD1 or TRBD2, each matching 5 bases. V lost 0 bases and J 2 bases, leaving 11 bases between the germline ends. This CDR3 is built from 15 residues. CDR1 and CDR2 (germline): ENHRY, SYGVKD. CDR3 region: CAISESGTAPYEQYF. CDR3 in DNA: TGTGCCATCAGTGAGTCGGGGACGGCTCCCTACGAGCAGTACTTC.

With regard to this clone: The sample contains more than one DNA sequence encoding this CDR3. The chain uses TRBV2 and TRBJ2-3; D may be TRBD1 or TRBD2 (5 bases each). Trimming shortened V by 6 bases and J by 1 base, and 8 bases separated the two germline ends. The CDR3 spans 13 residues. Germline V lookup: CDR1 SNHLY, CDR2 FYNNEI. DNA of the CDR3: TGTGCCAGCAGGAGGGGAGGCACAGATACGCAGTATTTT. Amino acid sequence: CASRRGGTDTQYF.

The chain joins TRBV19 to TRBJ1-5; the D gene is possibly TRBD1 (6 bases). Germline assignment: CDR1 LNHDA and CDR2 SQIVND (reference sequence). V was clipped by 6 bases and J by 0 bases, with 9 bases between them. The CDR3 extends over 14 amino acids. CDR3 DNA sequence: TGTGCCAGTAGGACAGGATATAGCAATCAGCCCCAGCATTTT. This gives the protein CASRTGYSNQPQHF.

J is TRBJ2-7 and V is TRBV5-1; 8 bases map to TRBD1. The CDR3 has 14 residues. Germline-derived CDR1 and CDR2 are SGHRS and YFSETQ. V lost 4 bases, J lost 1 base, and 4 bases stayed unmatched. In DNA, the CDR3 is TGCGCCAGCAGCCCCAGGGGGCGTTCCTACGAGCAGTACTTC. As protein: CASSPRGRSYEQYF. Filled out from reference TRBV5-1 and TRBJ2-7, the complete variable domain reads KAGVTQTPRYLIKTRGQQVTLSCSPISGHRSVSWYQQTPGQGLQFLFEYFSETQRNKGNFPGRFSGRQFSNSRSEMNVSTLELGDSALYLCASSPRGRSYEQYFGPGTRLTVT.

This chain links TRBV19 with TRBJ1-5; D remains unclear. Deletions cut 4 bases from V and 2 bases from J, with 18 bases between. This CDR3 comprises 17 residues. Looked up from germline, CDR1 is LNHDA and CDR2 is SQIVND (reference sequence). CDR3 DNA sequence: TGTGCCAGTAGTACACGCCTTGGAGAGGGTGGCAATCAGCCCCAGCATTTT. Translated: CASSTRLGEGGNQPQHF. The complete variable domain, with remaining parts taken from reference TRBV19 and TRBJ1-5, reads DGGITQSPKYLFRKEGQNVTLSCEQNLNHDAMYWYRQDPGQGLRLIYYSQIVNDFQKGDIAEGYSVSREKKESFPLTVTSAQKNPTAFYLCASSTRLGEGGNQPQHFGDGTRLSIL.

The chain combines TRBV4-3 with TRBJ2-7; TRBD2 aligns across 8 bases. Germline-derived CDR1 and CDR2 are LGHNA and YSLEER. The ends lost 5 bases at V and 4 bases at J; junction bases unmatched: 22. This CDR3 is built from 19 residues. The CDR3 reads CASSTRWASGSPNFYEQYF. CDR3 bases: TGCGCCAGCAGCACAAGGTGGGCTAGCGGGTCGCCTAATTTTTACGAGCAGTACTTC.

The V and J genes are TRBV7-8 and TRBJ1-1, with 7 positions matching TRBD1. After removal of 5 bases from V and 2 bases from J, the junction contained 8 bases not matched to a gene. This CDR3 has 15 amino acids. Per the germline V gene, CDR1 is SGHVS and CDR2 is FQNEAQ. The CDR3 loop reads CASSLGTAYNTEAFF. CDR3 sequence (DNA): TGTGCCAGCAGCCTCGGGACAGCCTATAACACTGAAGCTTTCTTT.

The chain carries TRBV27 and TRBJ2-1; the match to TRBD2 covers 14 bases. The V gene's germline CDR1 is MNHEY and CDR2 SMNVEV (reference sequence). The trim removed 5 bases at V and 8 bases at J, leaving 5 bases unmatched. The CDR3 has 15 amino acids. CDR3 loop: CASSVGLAGVDEQFF. CDR3 sequence (DNA): TGTGCCAGCAGTGTGGGACTAGCGGGAGTGGATGAGCAGTTCTTC.

The rearrangement uses TRBV28 and TRBJ2-7; a weak D match, TRBD2 (5 bases). This CDR3 has 12 residues. The germline V gene has CDR1 MDHEN and CDR2 SYDVKM. Between the trimmed V and J ends, which lost 2 bases and 6 bases, there was a span of 8 bases. Written as DNA, the CDR3 is TGTGCCAGCAGTTTAAGAGGGTCCGAGCAGTACTTC. The encoded protein is CASSLRGSEQYF.

Only one count was recorded for this clone. The chain combines TRBV4-3 with TRBJ1-1; no definite D call. Between the trimmed V and J ends, which lost 2 bases and 2 bases, there was a span of 24 bases. The CDR3 totals 19 residues. From germline, CDR1 is LGHNA and CDR2 YSLEER. The CDR3 protein is CASSQLLNLVGEINTEAFF. In DNA form, the CDR3 reads TGCGCCAGCAGCCAACTCCTGAATTTGGTCGGTGAGATTAACACTGAAGCTTTCTTT.

The chain joins TRBV2 to TRBJ2-3; tentative D call: TRBD2 (5 bases). In germline, CDR1 is SNHLY, CDR2 FYNNEI. Trimming stripped 5 bases from V and 1 base from J, with 16 bases between. The CDR3 runs 16 residues. The CDR3 nucleotides read TGTGCCAGCAGTTCCAATTTACGGACTCGCACAGATACGCAGTATTTT. It encodes CASSSNLRTRTDTQYF.